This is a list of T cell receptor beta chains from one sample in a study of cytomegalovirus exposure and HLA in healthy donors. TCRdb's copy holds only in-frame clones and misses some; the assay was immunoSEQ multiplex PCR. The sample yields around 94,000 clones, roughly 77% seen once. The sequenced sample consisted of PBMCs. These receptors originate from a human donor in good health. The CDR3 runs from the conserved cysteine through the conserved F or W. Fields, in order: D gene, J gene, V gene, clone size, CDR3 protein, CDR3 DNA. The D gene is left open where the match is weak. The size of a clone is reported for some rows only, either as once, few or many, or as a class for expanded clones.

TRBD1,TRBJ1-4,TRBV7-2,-,CASSQSQGTWRTNEKLFF,TGTGCCAGCAGCCAATCACAGGGGACATGGAGAACTAATGAAAAACTGTTTTTT
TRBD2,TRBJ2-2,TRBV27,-,CASSFSGINTGELFF,TGTGCCAGCAGTTTTAGCGGGATTAACACCGGGGAGCTGTTTTTT
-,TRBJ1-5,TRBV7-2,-,CASSLTGTDSNQPQHF,TGTGCCAGCAGCTTAACCGGGACTGATAGCAATCAGCCCCAGCATTTT
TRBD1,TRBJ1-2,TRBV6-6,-,CASSYSGTGISYGYTF,TGTGCCAGCAGTTACTCCGGGACAGGTATTAGCTATGGCTACACCTTC
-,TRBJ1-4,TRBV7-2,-,CASTRGRGPNEKLFF,TGTGCCAGCACCCGGGGGAGGGGACCTAATGAAAAACTGTTTTTT
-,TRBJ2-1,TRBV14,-,CASSPARYNEQFF,TGTGCCAGCAGCCCTGCTAGGTACAATGAGCAGTTCTTC
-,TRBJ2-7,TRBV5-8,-,CASSIGRYSHEQYF,TGTGCCAGCAGCATTGGAAGGTACAGCCACGAGCAGTACTTC
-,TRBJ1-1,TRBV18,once,CASSPIPGTEAFF,TGTGCCAGCTCACCAATCCCAGGCACTGAAGCTTTCTTT
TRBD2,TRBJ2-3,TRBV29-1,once,CSVAILAGGREDTQYF,TGCAGCGTTGCAATTCTAGCGGGGGGGCGGGAAGATACGCAGTATTTT
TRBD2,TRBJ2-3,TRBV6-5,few,CASRRLAGGDTQYF,TGTGCCAGCAGGCGACTAGCGGGAGGAGATACGCAGTATTTT
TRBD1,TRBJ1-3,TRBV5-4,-,CASSAGGVHRNTIYF,TGTGCCAGCAGCGCAGGGGGAGTTCATCGAAACACCATATATTTT
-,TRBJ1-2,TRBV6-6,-,CASSYMQGPDGYTF,TGTGCCAGCAGTTACATGCAGGGGCCGGATGGCTACACCTTC
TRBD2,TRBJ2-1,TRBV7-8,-,CASSFTSGGSGEQFF,TGTGCCAGCAGCTTCACTAGCGGGGGTTCGGGTGAGCAGTTCTTC
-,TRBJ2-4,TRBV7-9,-,CASSLDPVAKNIQYF,TGTGCCAGCAGCTTAGACCCAGTGGCCAAAAACATTCAGTACTTC
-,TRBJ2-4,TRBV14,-,CASSQWGGTKNIQYF,TGTGCCAGCAGCCAATGGGGGGGCACCAAAAACATTCAGTACTTC
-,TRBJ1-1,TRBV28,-,CASSSGNTEAFF,TGTGCCAGCAGTTCGGGGAACACTGAAGCTTTCTTT
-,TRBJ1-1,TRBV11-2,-,CASSLAARDTEAFF,TGTGCCAGCAGCTTAGCCGCGAGGGACACTGAAGCTTTCTTT
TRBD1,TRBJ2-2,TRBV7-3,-,CASRPPGQGSGELFF,TGTGCCAGCCGACCACCGGGACAGGGGTCCGGGGAGCTGTTTTTT
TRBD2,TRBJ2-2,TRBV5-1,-,CASSLNLAGRGTGELFF,TGCGCCAGCAGCTTGAACCTAGCGGGGCGGGGCACCGGGGAGCTGTTTTTT
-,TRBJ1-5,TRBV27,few,CASSPDRTRQPQHF,TGTGCCAGCAGCCCCGACAGGACAAGGCAGCCCCAGCATTTT
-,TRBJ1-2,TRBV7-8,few,CASSGYQRNGYTF,TGTGCCAGCAGCGGCTACCAGAGGAATGGCTACACCTTC
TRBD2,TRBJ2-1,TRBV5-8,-,CASTSGRDNEQFF,TGTGCCAGCACGAGCGGGAGGGACAATGAGCAGTTCTTC
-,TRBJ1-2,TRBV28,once,CASRDRGGARNGYTF,TGTGCCAGCAGGGACCGGGGGGGGGCAAGGAATGGCTACACCTTC
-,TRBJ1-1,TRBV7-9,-,CASSPRREEDEAFF,TGTGCCAGCAGCCCCAGGAGGGAGGAAGATGAAGCTTTCTTT
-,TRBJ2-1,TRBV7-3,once,CASSLRPYNEQFF,TGTGCCAGCAGCTTAAGGCCCTACAATGAGCAGTTCTTC
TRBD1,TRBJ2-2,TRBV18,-,CASSTGQGGTGELFF,TGTGCCAGCTCAACGGGACAGGGGGGCACCGGGGAGCTGTTTTTT
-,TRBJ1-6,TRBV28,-,CAGGLLNSPLHF,TGTGCCGGAGGATTATTAAATTCCCCCCTCCACTTT
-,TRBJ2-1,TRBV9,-,CASSVDVWGGGAFEQFF,TGTGCCAGCAGCGTAGATGTCTGGGGTGGGGGGGCCTTTGAGCAGTTCTTC
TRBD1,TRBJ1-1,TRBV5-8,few,CASSSGFDRVRDEAFF,TGTGCCAGCAGCTCCGGGTTTGACAGGGTGAGGGATGAAGCTTTCTTT
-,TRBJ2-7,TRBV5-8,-,CASSSTPQGHEQYF,TGTGCCAGCAGTTCGACCCCACAGGGCCACGAGCAGTACTTC
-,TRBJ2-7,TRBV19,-,CASSISGQPAYEQYF,TGTGCCAGTAGTATCTCCGGACAGCCGGCCTACGAGCAGTACTTC
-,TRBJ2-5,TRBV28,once,CASTPDREETQYF,TGTGCCAGCACTCCCGACCGGGAAGAGACCCAGTACTTC
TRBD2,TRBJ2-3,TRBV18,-,CASSPPGLGKTDTQYF,TGTGCCAGCTCACCGCCGGGACTAGGGAAGACAGATACGCAGTATTTT
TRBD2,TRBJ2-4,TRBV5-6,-,CASSQRSLAGGPRYF,TGTGCCAGCAGCCAACGCAGCTTAGCGGGCGGCCCCCGGTACTTC
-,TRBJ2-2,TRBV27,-,CASSLLANTGELFF,TGTGCCAGCAGTTTGCTAGCGAACACCGGGGAGCTGTTTTTT
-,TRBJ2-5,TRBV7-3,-,CASSLVRGPQETQYF,TGTGCCAGCAGCTTAGTGCGGGGGCCCCAAGAGACCCAGTACTTC
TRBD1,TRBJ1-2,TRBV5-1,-,CASSLGQGRGYTF,TGCGCCAGCAGCTTGGGACAGGGCAGAGGCTACACCTTC
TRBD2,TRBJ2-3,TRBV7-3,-,CASSPVAGGKTDTQYF,TGTGCCAGCAGCCCCGTAGCGGGGGGGAAGACAGATACGCAGTATTTT
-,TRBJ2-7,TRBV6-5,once,CARKTFSGEQYF,TGTGCCAGGAAGACATTTTCGGGGGAGCAGTACTTC
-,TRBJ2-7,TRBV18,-,CASSPRGGSHEQYF,TGTGCCAGCTCACCACGGGGGGGCTCCCACGAGCAGTACTTC
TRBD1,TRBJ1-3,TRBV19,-,CASGDRGAGNTIYF,TGTGCCAGTGGCGACAGGGGCGCTGGAAACACCATATATTTT
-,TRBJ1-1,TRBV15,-,CATYLAGMNTEAFF,TGTGCCACTTACCTGGCGGGGATGAACACTGAAGCTTTCTTT
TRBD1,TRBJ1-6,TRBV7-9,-,CASSSRDRFNSPLHF,TGTGCCAGCAGCAGCCGGGACAGGTTTAATTCGCCCCTCCACTTT
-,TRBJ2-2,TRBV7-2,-,CASSLVVAHSNTGELFF,TGTGCCAGCAGCTTAGTTGTAGCGCATTCGAACACCGGGGAGCTGTTTTTT
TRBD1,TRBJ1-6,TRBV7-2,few,CASSLQGVNSPLHF,TGTGCCAGCAGCTTACAGGGGGTTAATTCACCCCTCCACTTT
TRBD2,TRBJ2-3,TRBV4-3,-,CASSRVAGDTASTDTQYF,TGCGCCAGCAGCCGGGTAGCGGGCGATACTGCTAGCACAGATACGCAGTATTTT
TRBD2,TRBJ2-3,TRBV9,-,CASSVREGPDTQYF,TGTGCCAGCAGCGTCCGGGAGGGCCCCGATACGCAGTATTTT
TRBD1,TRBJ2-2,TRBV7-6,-,CASSGGQGGTGELFF,TGTGCCAGCAGCGGAGGACAGGGTGGCACCGGGGAGCTGTTTTTT
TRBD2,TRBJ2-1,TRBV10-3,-,CAISGLAGVNEQFF,TGTGCCATCAGTGGGCTAGCGGGGGTAAATGAGCAGTTCTTC
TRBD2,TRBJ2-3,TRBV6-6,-,CASNPGLATSTDTQYF,TGTGCCAGCAACCCCGGACTAGCGACTAGCACAGATACGCAGTATTTT
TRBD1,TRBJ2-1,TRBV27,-,CASSTPATGGGNEQFF,TGTGCCAGCAGTACCCCCGCGACAGGGGGAGGGAATGAGCAGTTCTTC
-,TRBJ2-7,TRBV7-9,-,CASSVRQGGSHEQYF,TGTGCCAGCAGTGTACGACAAGGTGGGTCCCACGAGCAGTACTTC
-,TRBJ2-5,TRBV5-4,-,CASSRGDTQETQYF,TGTGCCAGCAGCCGAGGGGACACCCAAGAGACCCAGTACTTC